The 6 T cell receptor beta chains presented below share a single source sample, sequenced in a study of blood T cell repertoires in COVID-19. Here immunoSEQ multiplex PCR was the method, and the copy in TCRdb shows in-frame clones only, minus some. This table holds under 250,000 clones, roughly four fifths found once. The material sequenced was peripheral blood. Receptor source: a man aged 50 to 60 with acute or convalescent COVID-19.

This chain uses TRBV27 with TRBJ1-5; D unresolved. In germline, CDR1 is MNHEY, CDR2 SMNVEV (reference sequence). Deletions cut 6 bases from V and 6 bases from J, with 15 bases between. This CDR3 is 14 amino acids long. Here the CDR3 DNA reads TGTGCCAGCAGGACAAACTCCCCATCTCAGCCCCAGCATTTT. Protein: CASRTNSPSQPQHF.

The chain uses TRBV25-1 and TRBJ1-6; possible D gene TRBD1, 6 bases. V gave up 10 bases and J gave up 5 bases, with 12 bases separating them. Germline V gives CDR1 MGHDK, CDR2 SYGVNS. This CDR3 is 13 amino acids long. The CDR3 here is CATRDKHNSPLHF. DNA of the CDR3: TGTGCCACCAGGGACAAACATAATTCACCCCTCCACTTT.

This clone was detected once. The gene calls are TRBV10-1 and TRBJ2-1; tentatively, D is TRBD2 (6 bases). The CDR3 consists of 13 residues. The V gene's germline CDR1 is WNHNN and CDR2 SYGVQD (reference sequence). The V end was cut by 3 bases, the J end by 6 bases, with 9 bases between. CDR3 region: CASSEGGLNEQFF. CDR3 coding DNA: TGCGCCAGCAGTGAAGGAGGGCTCAATGAGCAGTTCTTC.

The V call is TRBV14, the J call TRBJ2-3, with D perhaps matching TRBD1 (6 bases). Trimming left V 0 bases short and J 4 bases short, with 14 bases between. Germline-derived CDR1 and CDR2 are SGHDN and FVKESK. This CDR3 is built from 16 residues. DNA of the CDR3: TGTGCCAGCAGCCAAGATATTCCAGGGGCCCCAGATACGCAGTATTTT. Translated, it gives CASSQDIPGAPDTQYF.

This clone was detected only once. The rearrangement uses TRBV9 and TRBJ2-7, with D maybe TRBD1 (7 bases). The CDR3 runs to 16 residues. Germline CDR1 SGDLS, CDR2 YYNGEE. V dropped 0 bases and J dropped 2 bases, with 15 bases sitting between them. The CDR3 region has the DNA TGTGCCAGCAGCGTAGGCATACAGGGGAGGCCCTACGAGCAGTACTTC. As protein: CASSVGIQGRPYEQYF.

The chain recombines TRBV5-6 with TRBJ1-2; TRBD1 might be the D (5 bases). This CDR3 is 12 amino acids long. V lost 4 bases to trimming and J lost 6 bases, with 10 bases between them. Germline CDR1 reads SGHDT; CDR2 reads YYEEEE. As DNA, the CDR3 is TGTGCCAGCAGCCTCGGGGGAAATGGCTACACCTTC. It yields the protein CASSLGGNGYTF. Full variable domain (outside the CDR3, taken from reference TRBV5-6 and TRBJ1-2): DAGVTQSPTHLIKTRGQQVTLRCSPKSGHDTVSWYQQALGQGPQFIFQYYEEEERQRGNFPDRFSGHQFPNYSSELNVNALLLGDSALYLCASSLGGNGYTFGSGTRLTVV.